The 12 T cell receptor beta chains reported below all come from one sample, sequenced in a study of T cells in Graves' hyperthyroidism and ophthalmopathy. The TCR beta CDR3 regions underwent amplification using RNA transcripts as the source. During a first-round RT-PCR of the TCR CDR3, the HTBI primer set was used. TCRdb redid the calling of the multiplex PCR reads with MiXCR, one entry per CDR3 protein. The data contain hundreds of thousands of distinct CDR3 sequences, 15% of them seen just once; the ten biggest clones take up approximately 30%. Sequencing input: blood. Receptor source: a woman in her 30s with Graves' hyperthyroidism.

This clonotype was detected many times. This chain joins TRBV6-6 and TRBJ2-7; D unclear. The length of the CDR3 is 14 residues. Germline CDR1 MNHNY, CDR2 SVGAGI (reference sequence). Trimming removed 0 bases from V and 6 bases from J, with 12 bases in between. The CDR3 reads CASSYSRGSREQYF. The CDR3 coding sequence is TGTGCCAGCAGTTACTCCCGAGGTAGCCGCGAGCAGTACTTC.

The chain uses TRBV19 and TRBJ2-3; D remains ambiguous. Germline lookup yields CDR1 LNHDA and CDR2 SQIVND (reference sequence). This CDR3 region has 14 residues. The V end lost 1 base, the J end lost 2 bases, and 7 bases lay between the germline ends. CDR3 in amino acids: CASSIGASTDTQYF. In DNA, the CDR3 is TGTGCCAGTAGTATAGGGGCGTCCACAGATACGCAGTATTTT.

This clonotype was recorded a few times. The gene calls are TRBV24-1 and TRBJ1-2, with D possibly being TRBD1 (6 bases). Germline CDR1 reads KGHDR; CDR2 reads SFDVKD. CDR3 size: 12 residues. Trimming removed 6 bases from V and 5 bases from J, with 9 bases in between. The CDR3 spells CATSPGDYGYTF. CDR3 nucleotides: TGTGCCACCAGTCCAGGGGATTATGGCTACACCTTC.

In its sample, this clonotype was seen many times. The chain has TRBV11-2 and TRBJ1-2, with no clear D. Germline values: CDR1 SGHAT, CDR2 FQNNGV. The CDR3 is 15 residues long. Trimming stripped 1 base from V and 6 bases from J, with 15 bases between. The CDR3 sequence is CASSLVRGALDGYTF. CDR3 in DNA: TGTGCCAGCAGCTTAGTTCGGGGAGCTCTAGATGGCTACACCTTC.

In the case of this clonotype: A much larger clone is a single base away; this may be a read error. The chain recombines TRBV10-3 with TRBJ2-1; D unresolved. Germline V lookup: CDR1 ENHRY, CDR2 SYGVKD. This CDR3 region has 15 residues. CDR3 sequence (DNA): TGTGCCATCAGTGAGATTATCAGCTCCTACAGTGAGCAGTTCTTC. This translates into CAISEIISSYSEQFF.

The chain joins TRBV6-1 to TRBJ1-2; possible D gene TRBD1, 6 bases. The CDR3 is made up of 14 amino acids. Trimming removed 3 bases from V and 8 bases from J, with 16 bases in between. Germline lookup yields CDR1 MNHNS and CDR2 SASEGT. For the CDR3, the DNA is TGTGCCAGCAGTGAGGGGGGCGCTTCTTTCGGCTACACCTTC. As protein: CASSEGGASFGYTF.

The CDR3 here is CASSLDRDEGPQHF. CDR3 in DNA: TGTGCCAGCAGCCTTGACAGGGACGAAGGGCCCCAGCATTTT. This sequence joins TRBV5-6 and TRBJ1-5, with 7 nucleotides matching TRBD1. V shed 4 bases, J shed 9 bases, and the junction held 10 bases outside the gene matches. Germline lookup yields CDR1 SGHDT and CDR2 YYEEEE. This CDR3 is 14 amino acids long.

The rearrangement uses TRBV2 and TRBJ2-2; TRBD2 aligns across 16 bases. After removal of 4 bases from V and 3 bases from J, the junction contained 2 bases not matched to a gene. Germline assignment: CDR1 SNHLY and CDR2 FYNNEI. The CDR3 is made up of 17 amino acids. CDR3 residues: CASSVGTSGRDTGELFF. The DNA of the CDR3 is TGTGCCAGCAGTGTCGGGACTAGCGGGAGGGACACCGGGGAGCTGTTTTTT.

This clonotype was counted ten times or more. The CDR3 loop is CASSAAFSSTEAFF. In DNA, the CDR3 is TGTGCCAGCTCAGCCGCGTTTTCGAGTACTGAAGCTTTCTTT. The chain has TRBV18 and TRBJ1-1; D is unclear. Trimming cost V 5 bases and J 5 bases, with 15 bases left between them. Germline V CDR1 and CDR2: KGHSH, LQKENI. CDR3 length equals 14 residues. The entire variable domain, with the rest obtained from reference TRBV18 and TRBJ1-1, is as follows: NAGVMQNPRHLVRRRGQEARLRCSPMKGHSHVYWYRQLPEEGLKFMVYLQKENIIDESGMPKERFSAEFPKEGPSILRIQQVVRGDSAAYFCASSAAFSSTEAFFGQGTRLTVV.

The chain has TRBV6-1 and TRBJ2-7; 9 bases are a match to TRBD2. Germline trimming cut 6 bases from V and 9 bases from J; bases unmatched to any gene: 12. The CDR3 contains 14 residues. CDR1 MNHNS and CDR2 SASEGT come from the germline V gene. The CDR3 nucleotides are TGTGCCAGCAGCCTACTAGCGGGTCAGTCCGGGCAGTACTTC. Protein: CASSLLAGQSGQYF.

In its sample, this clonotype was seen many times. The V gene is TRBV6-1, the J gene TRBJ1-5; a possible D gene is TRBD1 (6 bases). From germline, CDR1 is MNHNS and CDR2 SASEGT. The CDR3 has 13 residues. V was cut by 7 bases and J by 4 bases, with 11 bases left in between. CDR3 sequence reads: CASIGQTNQPQHF. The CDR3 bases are TGTGCCAGCATCGGACAGACAAATCAGCCCCAGCATTTT.

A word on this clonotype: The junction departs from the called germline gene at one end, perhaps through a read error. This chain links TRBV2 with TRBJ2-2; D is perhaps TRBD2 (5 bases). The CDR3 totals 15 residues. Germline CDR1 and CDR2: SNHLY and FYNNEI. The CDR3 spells CASSEFPANTGELLF. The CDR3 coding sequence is TGTGCCAGCAGTGAGTTCCCTGCGAACACCGGGGAGCTGCTTTTT.